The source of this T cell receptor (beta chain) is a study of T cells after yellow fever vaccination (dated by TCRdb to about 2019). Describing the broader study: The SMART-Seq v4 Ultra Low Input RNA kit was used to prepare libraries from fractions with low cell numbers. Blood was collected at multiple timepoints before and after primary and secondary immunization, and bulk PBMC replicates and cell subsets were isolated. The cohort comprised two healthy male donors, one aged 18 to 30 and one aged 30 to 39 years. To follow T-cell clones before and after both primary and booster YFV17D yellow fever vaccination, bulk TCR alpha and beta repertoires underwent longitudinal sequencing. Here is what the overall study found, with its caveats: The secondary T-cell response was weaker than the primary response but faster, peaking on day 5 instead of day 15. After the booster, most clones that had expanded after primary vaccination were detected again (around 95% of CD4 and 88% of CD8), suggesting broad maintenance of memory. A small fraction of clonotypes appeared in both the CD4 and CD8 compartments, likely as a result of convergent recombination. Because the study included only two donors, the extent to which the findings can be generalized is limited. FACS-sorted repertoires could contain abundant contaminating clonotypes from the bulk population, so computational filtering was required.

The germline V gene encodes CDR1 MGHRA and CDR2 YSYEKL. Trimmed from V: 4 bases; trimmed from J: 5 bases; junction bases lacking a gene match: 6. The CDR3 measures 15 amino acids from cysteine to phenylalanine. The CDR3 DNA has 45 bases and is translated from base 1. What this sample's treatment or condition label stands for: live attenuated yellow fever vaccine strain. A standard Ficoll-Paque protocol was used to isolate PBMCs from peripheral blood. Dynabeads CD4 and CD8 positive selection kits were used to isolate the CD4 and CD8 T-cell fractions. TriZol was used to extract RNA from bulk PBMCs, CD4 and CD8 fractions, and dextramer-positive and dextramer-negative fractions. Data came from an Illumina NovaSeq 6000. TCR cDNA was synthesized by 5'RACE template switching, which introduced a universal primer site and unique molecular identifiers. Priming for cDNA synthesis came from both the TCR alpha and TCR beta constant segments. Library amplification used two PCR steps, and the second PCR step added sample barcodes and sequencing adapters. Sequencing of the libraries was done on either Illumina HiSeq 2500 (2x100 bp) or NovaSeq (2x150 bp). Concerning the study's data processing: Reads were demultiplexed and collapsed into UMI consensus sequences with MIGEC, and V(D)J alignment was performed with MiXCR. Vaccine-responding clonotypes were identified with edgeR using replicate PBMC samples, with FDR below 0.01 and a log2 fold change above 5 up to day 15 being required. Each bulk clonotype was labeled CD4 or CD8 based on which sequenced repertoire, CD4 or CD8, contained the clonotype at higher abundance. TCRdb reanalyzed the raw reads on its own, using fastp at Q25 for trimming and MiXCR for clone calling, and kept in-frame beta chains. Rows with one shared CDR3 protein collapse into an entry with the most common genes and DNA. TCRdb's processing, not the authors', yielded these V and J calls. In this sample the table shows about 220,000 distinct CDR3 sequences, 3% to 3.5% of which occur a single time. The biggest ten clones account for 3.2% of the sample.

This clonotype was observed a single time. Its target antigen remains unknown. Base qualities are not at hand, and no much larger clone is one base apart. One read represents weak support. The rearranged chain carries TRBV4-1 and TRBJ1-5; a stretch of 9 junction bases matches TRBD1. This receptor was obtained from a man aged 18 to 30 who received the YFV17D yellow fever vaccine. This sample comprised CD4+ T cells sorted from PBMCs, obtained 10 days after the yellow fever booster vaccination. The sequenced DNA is TGCGCCAGCAGCCGAGAAAACAGGGGGCATCAGCCCCAGCATTTT. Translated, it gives CASSRENRGHQPQHF.